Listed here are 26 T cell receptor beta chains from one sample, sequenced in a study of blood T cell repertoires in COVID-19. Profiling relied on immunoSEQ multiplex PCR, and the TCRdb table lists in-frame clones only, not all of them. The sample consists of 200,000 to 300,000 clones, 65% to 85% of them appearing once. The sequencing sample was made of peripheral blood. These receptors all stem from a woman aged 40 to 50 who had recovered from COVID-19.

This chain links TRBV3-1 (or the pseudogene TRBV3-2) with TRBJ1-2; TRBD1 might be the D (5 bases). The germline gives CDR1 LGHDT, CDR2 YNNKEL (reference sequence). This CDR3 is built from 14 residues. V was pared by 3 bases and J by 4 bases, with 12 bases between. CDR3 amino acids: CASSHGGTGYGYTF. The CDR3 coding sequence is TGTGCCAGCAGCCACGGCGGGACCGGCTATGGCTACACCTTC.

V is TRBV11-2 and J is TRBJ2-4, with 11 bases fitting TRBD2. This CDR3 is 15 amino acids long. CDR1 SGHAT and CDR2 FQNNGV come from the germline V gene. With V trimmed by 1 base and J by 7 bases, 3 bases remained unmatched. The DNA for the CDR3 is TGTGCCAGCAGCTTAGCAATAGCGGGGGGGAACATTCAGTACTTC. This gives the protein CASSLAIAGGNIQYF.

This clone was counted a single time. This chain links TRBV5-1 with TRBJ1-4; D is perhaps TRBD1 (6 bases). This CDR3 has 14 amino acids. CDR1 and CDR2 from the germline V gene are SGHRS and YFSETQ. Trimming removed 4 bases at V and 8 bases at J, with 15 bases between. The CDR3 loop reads CASSRAGENEKLFF. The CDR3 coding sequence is TGCGCCAGCAGCCGAGCAGGGGAGAACGAAAAACTGTTTTTT.

CDR3 nucleotides: TGTGCCTGGAGTACGAGGGATGCCGGGGAGCTGTTTTTT. As protein: CAWSTRDAGELFF. The chain has TRBV30 and TRBJ2-2; D is perhaps TRBD2 (5 bases). The CDR3 covers 13 residues. V was cut by 2 bases and J by 6 bases, with 10 bases left in between. The germline gives CDR1 GTSNPN, CDR2 SVGIG (reference sequence).

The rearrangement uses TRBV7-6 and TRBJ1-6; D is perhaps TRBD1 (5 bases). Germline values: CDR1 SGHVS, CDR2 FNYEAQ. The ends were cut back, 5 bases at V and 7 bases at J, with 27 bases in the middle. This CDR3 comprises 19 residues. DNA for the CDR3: TGTGCCAGCAGCCGAGGTGGTACGGGACTTGACCCAATGAATTCACCCCTCCACTTT. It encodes CASSRGGTGLDPMNSPLHF.

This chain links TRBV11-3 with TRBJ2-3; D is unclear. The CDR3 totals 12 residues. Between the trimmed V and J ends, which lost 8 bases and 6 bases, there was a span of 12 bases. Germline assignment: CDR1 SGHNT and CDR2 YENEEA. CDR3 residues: CASGQILDTQYF. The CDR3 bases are TGTGCCAGCGGGCAAATTTTGGATACGCAGTATTTT.

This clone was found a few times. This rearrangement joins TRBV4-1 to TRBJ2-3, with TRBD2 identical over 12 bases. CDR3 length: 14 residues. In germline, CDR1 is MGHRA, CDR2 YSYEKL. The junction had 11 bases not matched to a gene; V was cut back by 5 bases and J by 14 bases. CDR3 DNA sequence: TGCGCCAGCAGCTTAGGGGCTAGCGGGGGGGCCAGGTATTTT. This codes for CASSLGASGGARYF.

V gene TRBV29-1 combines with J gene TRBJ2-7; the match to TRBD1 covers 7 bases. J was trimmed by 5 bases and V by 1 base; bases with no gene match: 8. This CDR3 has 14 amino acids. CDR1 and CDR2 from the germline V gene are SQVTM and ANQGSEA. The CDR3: CSVEGGRGMDEQYF. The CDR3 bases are TGCAGCGTTGAAGGTGGCAGGGGGATGGACGAGCAGTACTTC.

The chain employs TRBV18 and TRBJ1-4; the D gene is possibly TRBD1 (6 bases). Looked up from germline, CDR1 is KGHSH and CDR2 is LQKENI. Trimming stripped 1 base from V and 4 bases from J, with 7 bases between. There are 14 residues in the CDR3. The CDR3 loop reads CASSPLRGNEKLFF. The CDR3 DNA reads TGTGCCAGCTCACCACTCAGGGGTAATGAAAAACTGTTTTTT.

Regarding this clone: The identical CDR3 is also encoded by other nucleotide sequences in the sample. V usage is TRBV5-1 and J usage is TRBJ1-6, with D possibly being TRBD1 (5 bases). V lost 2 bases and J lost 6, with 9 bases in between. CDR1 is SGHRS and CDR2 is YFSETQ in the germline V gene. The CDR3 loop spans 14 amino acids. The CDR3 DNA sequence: TGCGCCAGCAGCTTAGGGGATCGTAATTCACCCCTCCACTTT. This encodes CASSLGDRNSPLHF. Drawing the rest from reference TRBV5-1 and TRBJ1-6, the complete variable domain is KAGVTQTPRYLIKTRGQQVTLSCSPISGHRSVSWYQQTPGQGLQFLFEYFSETQRNKGNFPGRFSGRQFSNSRSEMNVSTLELGDSALYLCASSLGDRNSPLHFGNGTRLTVT.

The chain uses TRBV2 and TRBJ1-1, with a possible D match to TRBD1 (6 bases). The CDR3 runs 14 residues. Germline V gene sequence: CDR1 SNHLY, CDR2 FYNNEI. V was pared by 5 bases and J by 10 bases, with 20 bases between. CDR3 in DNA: TGTGCCAGCAGTCCTTCCTCAGGGGCGGGTGTAGCTTTCTTT. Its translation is CASSPSSGAGVAFF.

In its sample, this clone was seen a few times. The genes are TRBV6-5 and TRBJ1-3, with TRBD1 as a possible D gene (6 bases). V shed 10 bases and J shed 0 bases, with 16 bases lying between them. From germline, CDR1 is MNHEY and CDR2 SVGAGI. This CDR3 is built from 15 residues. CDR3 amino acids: CATRPTGSSGNTIYF. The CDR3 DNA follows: TGTGCCACCCGCCCGACAGGAAGCTCTGGAAACACCATATATTTT.

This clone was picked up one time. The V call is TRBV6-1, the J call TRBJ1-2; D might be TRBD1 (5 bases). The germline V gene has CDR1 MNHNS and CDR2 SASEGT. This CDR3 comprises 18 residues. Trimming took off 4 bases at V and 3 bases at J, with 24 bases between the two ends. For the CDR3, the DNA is TGTGCCAGCAGTGTCCAGACCTCAGGGTTAGCCAAATACTATGGCTACACCTTC. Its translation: CASSVQTSGLAKYYGYTF.

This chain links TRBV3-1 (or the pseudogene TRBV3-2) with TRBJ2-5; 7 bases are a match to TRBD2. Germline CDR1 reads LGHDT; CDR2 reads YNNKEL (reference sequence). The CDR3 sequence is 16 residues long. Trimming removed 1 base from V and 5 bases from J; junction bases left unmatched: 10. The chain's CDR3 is CASSQALRGSWETQYF. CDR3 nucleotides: TGTGCCAGCAGCCAAGCTCTGCGGGGGTCCTGGGAGACCCAGTACTTC.

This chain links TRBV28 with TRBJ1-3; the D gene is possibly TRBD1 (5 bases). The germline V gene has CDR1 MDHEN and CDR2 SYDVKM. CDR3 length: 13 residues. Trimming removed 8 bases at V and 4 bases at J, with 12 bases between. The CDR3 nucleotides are TGTGCCAGCGTGGGGGGAAAAGGAAACACCATATATTTT. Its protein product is CASVGGKGNTIYF.

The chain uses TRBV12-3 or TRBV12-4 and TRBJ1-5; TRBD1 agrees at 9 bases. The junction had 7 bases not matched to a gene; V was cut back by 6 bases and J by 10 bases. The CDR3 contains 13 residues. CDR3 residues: CASRVGQGLPQHF. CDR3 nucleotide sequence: TGTGCCAGCAGGGTCGGACAGGGGTTACCCCAGCATTTT.

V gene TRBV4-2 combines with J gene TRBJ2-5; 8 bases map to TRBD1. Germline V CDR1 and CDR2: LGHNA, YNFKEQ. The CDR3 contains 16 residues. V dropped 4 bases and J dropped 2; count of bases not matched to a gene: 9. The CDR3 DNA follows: TGTGCCAGCAGCCCCGGGACAGGAGGAAATCAAGAGACCCAGTACTTC. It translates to CASSPGTGGNQETQYF.

The CDR3 loop reads CASSFTGDQPQHF. CDR3 sequence (DNA): TGTGCCAGCAGTTTTACAGGAGATCAGCCCCAGCATTTT. The V call is TRBV6-6, the J call TRBJ1-5, with D perhaps matching TRBD1 (5 bases). Per germline, CDR1 MNHNY and CDR2 SVGAGI (reference sequence). Trimming removed 4 bases from V and 5 bases from J, with 9 bases in between. The CDR3 extends over 13 amino acids.

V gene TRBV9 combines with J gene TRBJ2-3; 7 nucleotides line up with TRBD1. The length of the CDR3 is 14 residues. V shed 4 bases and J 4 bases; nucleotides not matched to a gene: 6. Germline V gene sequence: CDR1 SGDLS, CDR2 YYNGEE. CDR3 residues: CASSTRTGSDTQYF. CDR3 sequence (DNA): TGTGCCAGCAGCACCCGGACAGGTTCAGATACGCAGTATTTT.

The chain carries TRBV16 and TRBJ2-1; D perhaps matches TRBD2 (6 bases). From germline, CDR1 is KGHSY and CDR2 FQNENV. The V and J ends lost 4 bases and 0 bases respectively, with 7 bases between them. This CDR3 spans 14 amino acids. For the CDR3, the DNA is TGTGCCAGCAGCCCGACTAGCTCCTACAATGAGCAGTTCTTC. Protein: CASSPTSSYNEQFF. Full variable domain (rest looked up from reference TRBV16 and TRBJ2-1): GEEVAQTPKHLVRGEGQKAKLYCAPIKGHSYVFWYQQVLKNEFKFLISFQNENVFDETGMPKERFSAKCLPNSPCSLEIQATKLEDSAVYFCASSPTSSYNEQFFGPGTRLTVL.

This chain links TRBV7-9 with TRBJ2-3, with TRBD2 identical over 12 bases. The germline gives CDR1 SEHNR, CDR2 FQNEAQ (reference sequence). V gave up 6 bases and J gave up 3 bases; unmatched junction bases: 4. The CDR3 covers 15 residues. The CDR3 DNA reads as TGTGCCAGCAGTTCGACTAGCGGGGGAACAGATACGCAGTATTTT. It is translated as CASSSTSGGTDTQYF.

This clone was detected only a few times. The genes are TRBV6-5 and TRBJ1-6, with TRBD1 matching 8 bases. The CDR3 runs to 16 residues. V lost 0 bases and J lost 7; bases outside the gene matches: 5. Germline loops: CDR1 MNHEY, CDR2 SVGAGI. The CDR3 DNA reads TGTGCCAGCAGTTACTCGGGCAGGGGGCTGAATTCACCCCTCCACTTT. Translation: CASSYSGRGLNSPLHF.

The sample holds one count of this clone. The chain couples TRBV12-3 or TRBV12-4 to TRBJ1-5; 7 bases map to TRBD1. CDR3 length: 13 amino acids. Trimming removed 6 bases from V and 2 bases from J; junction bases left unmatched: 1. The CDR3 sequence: CASSDRGNQPQHF. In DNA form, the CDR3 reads TGTGCCAGCAGCGACAGGGGCAATCAGCCCCAGCATTTT.

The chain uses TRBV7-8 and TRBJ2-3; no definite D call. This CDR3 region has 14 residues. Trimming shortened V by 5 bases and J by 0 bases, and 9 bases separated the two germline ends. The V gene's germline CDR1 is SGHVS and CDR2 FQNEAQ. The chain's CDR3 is CASSPSPSTDTQYF. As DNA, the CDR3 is TGTGCCAGCAGCCCCTCTCCGAGCACAGATACGCAGTATTTT. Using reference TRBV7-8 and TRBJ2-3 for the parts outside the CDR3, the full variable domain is GAGVSQSPRYKVAKRGQDVALRCDPISGHVSLFWYQQALGQGPEFLTYFQNEAQLDKSGLPSDRFFAERPEGSVSTLKIQRTQQEDSAVYLCASSPSPSTDTQYFGPGTRLTVL.

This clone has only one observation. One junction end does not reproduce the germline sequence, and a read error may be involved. CDR3 DNA: TGTGCCAGCAGTAGTTCAACAGGGGGCAGCTCCTACAATGAGCAGTTCTTC. Translation: CASSSSTGGSSYNEQFF. The chain couples TRBV19 to TRBJ2-1; the match to TRBD1 covers 9 bases. The CDR3 covers 17 residues. Germline-derived CDR1 and CDR2 are LNHDA and SQIVND (reference sequence).

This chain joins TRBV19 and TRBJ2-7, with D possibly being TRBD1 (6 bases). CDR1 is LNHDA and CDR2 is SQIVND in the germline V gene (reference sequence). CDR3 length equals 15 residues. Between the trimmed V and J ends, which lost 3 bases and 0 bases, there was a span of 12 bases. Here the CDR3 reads CASSMRGHYSYEQYF. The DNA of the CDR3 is TGTGCCAGTAGTATGAGGGGACATTACTCCTACGAGCAGTACTTC.